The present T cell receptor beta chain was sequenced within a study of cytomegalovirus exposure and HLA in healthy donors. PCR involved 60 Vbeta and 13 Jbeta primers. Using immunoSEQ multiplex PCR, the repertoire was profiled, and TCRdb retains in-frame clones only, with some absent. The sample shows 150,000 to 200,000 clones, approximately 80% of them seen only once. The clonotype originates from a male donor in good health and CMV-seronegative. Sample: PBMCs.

The chain's CDR3 is CASRRTSVTYNEQFF. CDR3 sequence (DNA): TGTGCCAGCAGACGGACTAGCGTGACCTACAATGAGCAGTTCTTC. The chain uses TRBV7-2 and TRBJ2-1; TRBD2 matches 9 bases. Germline V lookup: CDR1 SGHTA, CDR2 FQGNSA. V trimming: 6 bases; J trimming: 2 bases; junction bases outside the gene matches: 5. The CDR3 runs to 15 residues.